The 9 T cell receptor beta chains listed next were all sequenced from one sample in a study of identifying expanded T cells in peripheral blood. The assay was immunoSEQ multiplex PCR, and TCRdb's table has in-frame clones only and misses some. In the table there are approximately 83,000 clones, 70% to 90% of which are singletons. Sample: blood. These receptors came from a person aged 18 to 75 in good health.

The rearrangement links TRBV6-5 to TRBJ2-7; unclear D gene. The CDR3 runs to 13 residues. Trimming took 2 bases from V and 3 from J, leaving 8 bases between them. Per the germline V gene, CDR1 is MNHEY and CDR2 is SVGAGI. The CDR3 loop is CASSYVLGYEQYF. As DNA, the CDR3 is TGTGCCAGCAGTTACGTATTGGGCTACGAGCAGTACTTC.

The chain carries TRBV7-6 and TRBJ1-3, with a tentative D call TRBD1 (5 bases). Germline V gives CDR1 SGHVS, CDR2 FNYEAQ. Trimming shortened V by 4 bases and J by 4 bases, and 14 bases separated the two germline ends. The CDR3 is 15 residues long. The CDR3 coding sequence is TGTGCCAGCAGCTCCCCCCAGGGCGACGGAAACACCATATATTTT. As protein: CASSSPQGDGNTIYF.

This clone has only one observation. V usage is TRBV29-1 and J usage is TRBJ1-2, with no clear D. The CDR3 covers 13 residues. Germline V gene lookup returns CDR1 SQVTM and CDR2 ANQGSEA. Deletions cut 1 base from V and 4 bases from J, with 10 bases between. The CDR3 protein is CSVEGAVPYGYTF. The CDR3 DNA is TGCAGCGTTGAAGGGGCGGTTCCCTATGGCTACACCTTC.

The chain joins TRBV15 to TRBJ2-7; no clear D. Germline loops: CDR1 LNHNV, CDR2 YYDKDF (reference sequence). The CDR3 is 14 amino acids. Trimming took 3 bases from V and 0 from J, leaving 9 bases between them. The CDR3 nucleotides read TGTGCCACCAGCAGTGCGGTTAGCTCCTACGAGCAGTACTTC. It encodes CATSSAVSSYEQYF.

This clone has only a few counts. This rearrangement joins TRBV6-5 to TRBJ1-6; D gene unclear. Germline V gives CDR1 MNHEY, CDR2 SVGAGI. The V and J ends lost 6 bases and 7 bases respectively, with 7 bases between them. This CDR3 contains 12 residues. CDR3 sequence: CASRAGNSPLHF. The CDR3 DNA follows: TGTGCCAGCAGGGCCGGGAATTCACCCCTCCACTTT.

The rearrangement links TRBV29-1 to TRBJ1-5, with a tentative D call TRBD1 (5 bases). The CDR3 is made up of 13 amino acids. V was trimmed by 5 bases and J by 6 bases, leaving 14 bases between them. The germline V gene has CDR1 SQVTM and CDR2 ANQGSEA. The CDR3 loop is CSVSRGESQPQHF. The CDR3 bases are TGCAGCGTTTCGAGGGGCGAATCTCAGCCCCAGCATTTT.

The rearrangement uses TRBV15 and TRBJ2-3; D might be TRBD1 (5 bases). This CDR3 spans 18 amino acids. In germline, CDR1 is LNHNV, CDR2 YYDKDF (reference sequence). Trimming took 2 bases from V and 4 from J, leaving 22 bases between them. CDR3 amino acids: CATSRKVRTSRAADTQYF. CDR3 nucleotides: TGTGCCACCAGCAGAAAAGTTCGGACATCCAGGGCGGCAGATACGCAGTATTTT.

The rearrangement uses TRBV7-9 and TRBJ1-2, with D possibly matching TRBD1 (6 bases). The CDR3 sequence is 15 residues long. Germline V gene data show CDR1 as SEHNR and CDR2 as FQNEAQ (reference sequence). Trimming pared 3 bases from V and 0 bases from J, leaving 11 bases between. DNA of the CDR3: TGTGCCAGCAGCTTTACAGGGAAGACTAACTATGGCTACACCTTC. Translation: CASSFTGKTNYGYTF.

This chain joins TRBV27 and TRBJ2-2, with D hard to call. V gave up 6 bases and J gave up 4 bases, with 15 bases separating them. The CDR3 covers 15 residues. CDR1 MNHEY and CDR2 SMNVEV come from the germline V gene (reference sequence). CDR3: CASSRFLGGTGELFF. The CDR3 nucleotides are TGTGCCAGCAGCCGGTTTCTCGGTGGCACCGGGGAGCTGTTTTTT.